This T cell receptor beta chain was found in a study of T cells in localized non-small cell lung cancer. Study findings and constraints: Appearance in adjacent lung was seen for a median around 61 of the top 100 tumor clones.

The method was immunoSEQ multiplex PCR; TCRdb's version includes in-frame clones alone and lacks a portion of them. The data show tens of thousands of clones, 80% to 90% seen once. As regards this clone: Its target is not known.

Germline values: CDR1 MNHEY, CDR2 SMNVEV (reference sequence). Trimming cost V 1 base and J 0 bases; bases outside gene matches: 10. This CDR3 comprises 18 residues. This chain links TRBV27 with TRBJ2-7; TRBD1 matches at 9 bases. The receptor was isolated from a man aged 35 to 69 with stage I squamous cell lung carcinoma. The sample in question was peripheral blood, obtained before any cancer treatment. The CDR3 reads CASSLYAPGTGSSYEQYF. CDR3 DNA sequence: TGTGCCAGCAGTTTATACGCTCCCGGGACAGGGAGCTCCTACGAGCAGTACTTC.